The clone carrying this T cell receptor beta chain was seen a handful of times. Its antigen is still unknown. The second PCR ran roughly 7 to 12 cycles with a sample-barcoded 5' primer and J-beta primers. TCRdb used MiXCR to reprocess the 5' RACE reads, holding one entry per CDR3 protein. The table includes hundreds of thousands of distinct CDR3 sequences, roughly 44% detected once. The entry originates in a study of blood T cells in healthy people across ages. Study results and limitations: A greater number of naive CD4+ cells and higher diversity distinguished long-lived donors from aged donors.

The CDR3 has 13 amino acids. V lost 5 bases and J lost 7; bases outside the gene matches: 5. In germline, CDR1 is MNHEY, CDR2 SVGEGT. V gene TRBV6-2 or TRBV6-3 combines with J gene TRBJ2-1; TRBD1 aligns across 7 bases. This receptor was identified in a man in his 60s in good health. The source material was blood. In nucleotides, the CDR3 is TGTGCCAGCAGTACGGGGACAGCAAATGAGCAGTTCTTC. Translation gives CASSTGTANEQFF.